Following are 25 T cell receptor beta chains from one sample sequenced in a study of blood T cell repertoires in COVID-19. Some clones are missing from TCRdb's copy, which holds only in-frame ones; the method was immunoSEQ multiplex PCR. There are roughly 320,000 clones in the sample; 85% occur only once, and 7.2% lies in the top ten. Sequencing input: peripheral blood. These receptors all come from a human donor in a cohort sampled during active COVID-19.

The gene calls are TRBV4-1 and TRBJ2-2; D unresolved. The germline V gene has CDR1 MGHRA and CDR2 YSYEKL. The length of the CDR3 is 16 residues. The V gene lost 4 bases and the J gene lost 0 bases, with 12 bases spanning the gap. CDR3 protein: CASSPLASTNTGELFF. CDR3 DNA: TGCGCCAGCAGCCCTTTGGCTAGTACGAACACCGGGGAGCTGTTTTTT.

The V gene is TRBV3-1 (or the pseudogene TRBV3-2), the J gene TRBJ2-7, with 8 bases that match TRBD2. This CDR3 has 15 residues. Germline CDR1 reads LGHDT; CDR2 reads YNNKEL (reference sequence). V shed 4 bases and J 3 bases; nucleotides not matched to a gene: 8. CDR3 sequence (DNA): TGTGCCAGCAGCCCGAGCGGGGGTCCCCTCTACGAGCAGTACTTC. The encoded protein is CASSPSGGPLYEQYF.

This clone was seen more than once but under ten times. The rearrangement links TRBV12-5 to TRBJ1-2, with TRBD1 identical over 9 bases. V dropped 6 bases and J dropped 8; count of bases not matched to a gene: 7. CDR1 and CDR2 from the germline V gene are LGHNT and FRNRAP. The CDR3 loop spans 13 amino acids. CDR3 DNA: TGTGCTAGTGGGCTCGGACAGGGGTACGGCTACACCTTC. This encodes CASGLGQGYGYTF.

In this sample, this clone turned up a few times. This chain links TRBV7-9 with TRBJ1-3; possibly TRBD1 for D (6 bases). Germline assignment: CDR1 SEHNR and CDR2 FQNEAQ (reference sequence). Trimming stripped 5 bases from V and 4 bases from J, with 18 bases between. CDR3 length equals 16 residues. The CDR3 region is CASSPVLGGTGNTIYF. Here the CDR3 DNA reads TGTGCCAGCAGCCCCGTACTAGGGGGAACAGGAAACACCATATATTTT.

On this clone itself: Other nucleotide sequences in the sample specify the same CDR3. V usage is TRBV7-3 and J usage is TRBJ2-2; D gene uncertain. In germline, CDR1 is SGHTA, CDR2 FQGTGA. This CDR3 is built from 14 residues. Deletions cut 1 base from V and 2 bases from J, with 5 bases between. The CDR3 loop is CASSLIVNTGELFF. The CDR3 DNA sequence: TGTGCCAGCAGCTTAATAGTTAACACCGGGGAGCTGTTTTTT.

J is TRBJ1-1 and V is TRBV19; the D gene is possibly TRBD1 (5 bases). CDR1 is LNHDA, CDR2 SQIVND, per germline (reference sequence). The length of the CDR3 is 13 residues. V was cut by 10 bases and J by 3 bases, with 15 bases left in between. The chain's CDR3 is CATTGFFYTEAFF. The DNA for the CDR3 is TGTGCCACAACAGGATTTTTTTACACTGAAGCTTTCTTT. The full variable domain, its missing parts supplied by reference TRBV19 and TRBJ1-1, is DGGITQSPKYLFRKEGQNVTLSCEQNLNHDAMYWYRQDPGQGLRLIYYSQIVNDFQKGDIAEGYSVSREKKESFPLTVTSAQKNPTAFYLCATTGFFYTEAFFGQGTRLTVV.

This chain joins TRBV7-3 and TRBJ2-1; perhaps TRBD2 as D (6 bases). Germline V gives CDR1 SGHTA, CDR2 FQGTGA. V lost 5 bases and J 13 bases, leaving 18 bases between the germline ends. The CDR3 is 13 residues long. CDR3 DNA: TGTGCCAGCAGCCCACTCCCAGGGACTTTACAGTTCTTC. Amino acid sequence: CASSPLPGTLQFF.

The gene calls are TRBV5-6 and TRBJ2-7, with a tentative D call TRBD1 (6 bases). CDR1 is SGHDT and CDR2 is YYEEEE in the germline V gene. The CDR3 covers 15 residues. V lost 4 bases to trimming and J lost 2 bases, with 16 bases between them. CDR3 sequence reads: CASSIRTVGAYEQYF. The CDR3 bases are TGTGCCAGCAGCATTCGGACAGTTGGGGCCTACGAGCAGTACTTC.

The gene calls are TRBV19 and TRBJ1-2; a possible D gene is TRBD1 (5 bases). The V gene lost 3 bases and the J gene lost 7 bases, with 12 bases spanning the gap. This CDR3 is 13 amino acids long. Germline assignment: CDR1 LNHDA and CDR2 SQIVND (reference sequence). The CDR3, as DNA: TGTGCCAGTAGTATGTTGGGGCGAGGTGGCTACACCTTC. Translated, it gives CASSMLGRGGYTF.

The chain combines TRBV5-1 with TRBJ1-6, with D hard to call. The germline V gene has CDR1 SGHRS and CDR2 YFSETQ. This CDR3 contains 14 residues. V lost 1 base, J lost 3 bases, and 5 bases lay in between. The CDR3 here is CASSLPDYNSPLHF. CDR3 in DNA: TGCGCCAGCAGCTTGCCAGACTATAATTCACCCCTCCACTTT.

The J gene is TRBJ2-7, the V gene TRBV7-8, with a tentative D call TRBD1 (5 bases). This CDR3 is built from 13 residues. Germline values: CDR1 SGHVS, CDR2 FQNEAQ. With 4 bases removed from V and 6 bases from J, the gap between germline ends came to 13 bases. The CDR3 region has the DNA TGTGCCAGCAGCTCAAGGACAAAGACCGAGCAGTACTTC. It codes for CASSSRTKTEQYF.

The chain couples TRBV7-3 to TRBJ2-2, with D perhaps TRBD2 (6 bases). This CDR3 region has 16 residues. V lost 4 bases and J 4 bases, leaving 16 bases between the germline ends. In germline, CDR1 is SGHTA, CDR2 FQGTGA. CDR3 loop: CASSSGGPGGTGELFF. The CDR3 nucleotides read TGTGCCAGCAGCTCCGGGGGACCTGGGGGCACCGGGGAGCTGTTTTTT.

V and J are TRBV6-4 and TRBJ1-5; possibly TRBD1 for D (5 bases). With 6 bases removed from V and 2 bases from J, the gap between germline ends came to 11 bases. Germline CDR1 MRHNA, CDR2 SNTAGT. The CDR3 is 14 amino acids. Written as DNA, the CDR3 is TGTGCCAGCAGCGCTGACAGTGGCAATCAGCCCCAGCATTTT. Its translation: CASSADSGNQPQHF.

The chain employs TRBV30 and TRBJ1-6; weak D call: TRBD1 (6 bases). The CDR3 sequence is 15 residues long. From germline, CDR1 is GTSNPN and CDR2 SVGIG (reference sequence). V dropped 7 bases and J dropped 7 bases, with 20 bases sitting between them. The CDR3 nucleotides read TGTGCCTCCCTCGCCCAGGACAGAGGGAATTCACCCCTCCACTTT. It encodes CASLAQDRGNSPLHF.

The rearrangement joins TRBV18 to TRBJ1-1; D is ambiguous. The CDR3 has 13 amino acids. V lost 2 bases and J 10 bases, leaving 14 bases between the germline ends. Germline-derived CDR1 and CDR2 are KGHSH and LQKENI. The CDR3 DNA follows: TGTGCCAGCTCACCATACAGCCAGGATCTAGCTTTCTTT. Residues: CASSPYSQDLAFF.

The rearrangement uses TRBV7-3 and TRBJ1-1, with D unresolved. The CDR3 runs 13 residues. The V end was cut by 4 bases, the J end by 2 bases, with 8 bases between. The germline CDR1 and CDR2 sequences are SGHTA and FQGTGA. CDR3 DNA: TGTGCCAGCAGCTCGACATATAACACTGAAGCTTTCTTT. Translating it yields CASSSTYNTEAFF.

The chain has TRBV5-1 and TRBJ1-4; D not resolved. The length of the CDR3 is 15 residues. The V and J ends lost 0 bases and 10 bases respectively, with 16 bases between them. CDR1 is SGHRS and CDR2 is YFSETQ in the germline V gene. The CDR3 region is CASSLESGRVRKLFF. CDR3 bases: TGCGCCAGCAGCTTGGAGAGCGGCCGTGTCCGAAAACTGTTTTTT. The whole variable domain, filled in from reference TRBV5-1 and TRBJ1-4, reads KAGVTQTPRYLIKTRGQQVTLSCSPISGHRSVSWYQQTPGQGLQFLFEYFSETQRNKGNFPGRFSGRQFSNSRSEMNVSTLELGDSALYLCASSLESGRVRKLFFGSGTQLSVL.

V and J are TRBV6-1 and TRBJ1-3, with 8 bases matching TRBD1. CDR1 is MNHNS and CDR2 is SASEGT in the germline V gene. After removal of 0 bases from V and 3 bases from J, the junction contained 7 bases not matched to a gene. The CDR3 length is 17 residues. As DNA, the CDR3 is TGTGCCAGCAGTGAAGCGCCTTGGACAGGGTTTGGAAACACCATATATTTT. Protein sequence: CASSEAPWTGFGNTIYF.

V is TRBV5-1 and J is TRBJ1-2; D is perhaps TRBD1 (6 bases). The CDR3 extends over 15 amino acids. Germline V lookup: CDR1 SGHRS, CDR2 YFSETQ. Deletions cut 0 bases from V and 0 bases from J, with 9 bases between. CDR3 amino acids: CASSLDAGANYGYTF. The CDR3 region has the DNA TGCGCCAGCAGCTTGGACGCAGGGGCTAACTATGGCTACACCTTC. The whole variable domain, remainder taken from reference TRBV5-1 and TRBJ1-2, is KAGVTQTPRYLIKTRGQQVTLSCSPISGHRSVSWYQQTPGQGLQFLFEYFSETQRNKGNFPGRFSGRQFSNSRSEMNVSTLELGDSALYLCASSLDAGANYGYTFGSGTRLTVV.

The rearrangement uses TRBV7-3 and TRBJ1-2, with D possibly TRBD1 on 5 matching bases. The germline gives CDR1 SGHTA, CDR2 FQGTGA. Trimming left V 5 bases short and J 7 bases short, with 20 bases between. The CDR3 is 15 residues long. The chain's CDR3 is CASSLRVSPPGGYTF. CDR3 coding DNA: TGTGCCAGCAGCCTCAGGGTTAGTCCCCCCGGTGGCTACACCTTC.

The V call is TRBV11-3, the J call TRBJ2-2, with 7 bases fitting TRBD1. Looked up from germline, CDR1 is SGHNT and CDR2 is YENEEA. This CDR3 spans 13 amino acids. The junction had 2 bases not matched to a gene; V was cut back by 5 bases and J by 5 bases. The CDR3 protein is CASSQTGTGELFF. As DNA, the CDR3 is TGTGCCAGCAGCCAGACAGGGACCGGGGAGCTGTTTTTT.

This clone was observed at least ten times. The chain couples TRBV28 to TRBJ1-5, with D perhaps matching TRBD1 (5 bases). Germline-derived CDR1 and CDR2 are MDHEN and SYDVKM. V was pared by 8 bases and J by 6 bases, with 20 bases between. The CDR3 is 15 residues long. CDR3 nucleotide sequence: TGTGCCAGCCCAGGGCGAAGGGTGTGGGGTCAGCCCCAGCATTTT. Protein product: CASPGRRVWGQPQHF.

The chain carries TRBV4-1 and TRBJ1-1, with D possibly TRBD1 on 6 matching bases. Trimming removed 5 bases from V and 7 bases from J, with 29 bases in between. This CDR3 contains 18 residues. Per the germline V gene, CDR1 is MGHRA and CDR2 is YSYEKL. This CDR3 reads CASSGNEQGQGQRVEAFF. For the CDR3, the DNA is TGCGCCAGCAGCGGAAACGAACAGGGCCAAGGACAGAGAGTTGAAGCTTTCTTT.

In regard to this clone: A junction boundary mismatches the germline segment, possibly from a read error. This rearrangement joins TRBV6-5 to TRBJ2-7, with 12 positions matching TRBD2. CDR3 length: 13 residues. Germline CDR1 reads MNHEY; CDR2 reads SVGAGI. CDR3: CASRATSGGPLRF. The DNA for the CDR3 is TGTGCCAGCAGAGCGACTAGCGGGGGCCCATTACGATTC.

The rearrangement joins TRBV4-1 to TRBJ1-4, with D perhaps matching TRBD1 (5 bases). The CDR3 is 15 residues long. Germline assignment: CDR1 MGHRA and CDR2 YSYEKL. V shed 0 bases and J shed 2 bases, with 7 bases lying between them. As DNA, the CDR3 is TGCGCCAGCAGCCAAGATGGGGGGACTAATGAAAAACTGTTTTTT. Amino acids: CASSQDGGTNEKLFF.